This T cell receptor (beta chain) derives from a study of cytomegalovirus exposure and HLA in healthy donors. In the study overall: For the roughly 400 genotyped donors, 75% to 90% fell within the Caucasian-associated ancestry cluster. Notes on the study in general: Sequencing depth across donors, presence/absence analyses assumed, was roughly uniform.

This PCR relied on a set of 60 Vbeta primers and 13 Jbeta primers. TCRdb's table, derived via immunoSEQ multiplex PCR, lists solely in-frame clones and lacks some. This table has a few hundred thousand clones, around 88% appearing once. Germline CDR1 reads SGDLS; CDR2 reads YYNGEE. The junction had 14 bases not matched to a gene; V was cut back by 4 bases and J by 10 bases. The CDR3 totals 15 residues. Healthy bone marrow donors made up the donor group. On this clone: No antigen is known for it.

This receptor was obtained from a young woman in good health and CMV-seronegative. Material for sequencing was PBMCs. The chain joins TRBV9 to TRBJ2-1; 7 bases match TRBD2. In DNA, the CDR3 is TGTGCCAGCAGCCTGAGCGGGGCGTTAATAGTCGAGCAGTTCTTC. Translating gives CASSLSGALIVEQFF.